The next 14 T cell receptor beta chains were all read from a single sample in a study of cytomegalovirus exposure and HLA in healthy donors. PCR involved 60 Vbeta and 13 Jbeta primers. Method: immunoSEQ multiplex PCR; TCRdb's copy keeps in-frame clones and lacks some. This sample carries 95,000 to 150,000 clones, roughly 80% of them seen once, and the ten largest clones take 8.8%. Sequences were obtained from PBMCs. These receptors originate from a female donor in good health and CMV-seropositive.

The chain joins TRBV7-2 to TRBJ1-2, with TRBD1 matching 8 bases. This CDR3 is built from 14 residues. The germline V gene has CDR1 SGHTA and CDR2 FQGNSA. V dropped 5 bases and J dropped 6; count of bases not matched to a gene: 8. The CDR3, as DNA: TGTGCCAGCAGCACGTACCAGGGGGCGCATGGCTACACCTTC. Residues: CASSTYQGAHGYTF.

The V and J genes are TRBV5-1 and TRBJ2-3; D not certain. Germline V CDR1 and CDR2: SGHRS, YFSETQ. The CDR3 length is 12 residues. The germline V and J ends were trimmed by 3 bases and 1 base, with 3 bases remaining between them. CDR3 loop: CASSSGTDTQYF. The CDR3 nucleotides are TGCGCCAGCAGCTCTGGCACAGATACGCAGTATTTT. Drawing the rest from reference TRBV5-1 and TRBJ2-3, the complete variable domain is KAGVTQTPRYLIKTRGQQVTLSCSPISGHRSVSWYQQTPGQGLQFLFEYFSETQRNKGNFPGRFSGRQFSNSRSEMNVSTLELGDSALYLCASSSGTDTQYFGPGTRLTVL.

This clone was seen only a few times. The same CDR3 arises from other DNA sequences in this sample as well. The CDR3 loop is CASRRGLNTEAFF. The CDR3 DNA reads as TGTGCCAGCCGGCGGGGGCTGAACACTGAAGCTTTCTTT. The chain links TRBV6-1 to TRBJ1-1; D may be TRBD1 (6 bases). This CDR3 has 13 amino acids. Germline V gives CDR1 MNHNS, CDR2 SASEGT. V was pared by 8 bases and J by 0 bases, with 10 bases between.

This chain uses TRBV19 with TRBJ1-5; 9 bases map to TRBD1. Trimming cost V 10 bases and J 6 bases; bases outside gene matches: 7. This CDR3 spans 13 amino acids. Germline V gives CDR1 LNHDA, CDR2 SQIVND (reference sequence). CDR3 in DNA: TGTGCCACCCGGGACAGGGCGACTCAGCCCCAGCATTTT. This gives the protein CATRDRATQPQHF.

The CDR3 sequence: CASSPRTGGPGELFF. The CDR3 nucleotides read TGTGCCAGCAGCCCAAGGACAGGGGGCCCCGGGGAGCTGTTTTTT. The V call is TRBV5-4, the J call TRBJ2-2, with TRBD1 identical over 11 bases. V gave up 4 bases and J gave up 6 bases; unmatched junction bases: 5. This CDR3 is built from 15 residues. Germline CDR1 is SGHNT and CDR2 is YYREEE (reference sequence).

The chain is built from TRBV6-1 and TRBJ1-2, with D hard to call. V lost 5 bases and J lost 6, with 7 bases in between. Germline CDR1 MNHNS, CDR2 SASEGT. The CDR3 loop spans 11 amino acids. The CDR3 protein is CASSRGNGYTF. In DNA form, the CDR3 reads TGTGCCAGCAGTCGGGGAAATGGCTACACCTTC.

The rearrangement links TRBV6-6 to TRBJ1-3; no clear D. Germline loops: CDR1 MNHNY, CDR2 SVGAGI (reference sequence). The CDR3 is 16 residues long. V was shortened by 2 bases and J by 0 bases, with 11 bases between the two germline ends. CDR3 region: CASSYGQLHSGNTIYF. The DNA of the CDR3 is TGTGCCAGCAGTTACGGGCAGCTACACTCTGGAAACACCATATATTTT.

The rearrangement uses TRBV9 and TRBJ1-4, with D perhaps TRBD1 (6 bases). The CDR3 spans 15 residues. Trimming cost V 4 bases and J 6 bases, with 16 bases left between them. Germline V CDR1 and CDR2: SGDLS, YYNGEE. CDR3 protein: CASSPTWDNHEKLFF. The DNA for the CDR3 is TGTGCCAGCAGCCCTACCTGGGACAACCATGAAAAACTGTTTTTT.

This clone was seen a single time. This sequence joins TRBV5-1 and TRBJ2-2, with 10 positions matching TRBD2. The CDR3 spans 16 residues. Losses at the gene ends were 0 bases for V and 9 bases for J; bases not matched to a gene: 8. Germline V gives CDR1 SGHRS, CDR2 YFSETQ. The DNA for the CDR3 is TGCGCCAGCAGCTTGGGACTAGCGGGTCCTGCCCGGGAGCTGTTTTTT. It is translated as CASSLGLAGPARELFF.

The gene calls are TRBV2 and TRBJ2-3; 7 bases are shared with TRBD2. V shed 8 bases, J shed 3 bases, and the junction held 5 bases outside the gene matches. This CDR3 region has 13 residues. Germline V gene sequence: CDR1 SNHLY, CDR2 FYNNEI. The CDR3 nucleotides are TGTGCCAGCTGGGCGGGGGTGACAGATACGCAGTATTTT. It specifies CASWAGVTDTQYF.

This clone was picked up a small number of times. This rearrangement joins TRBV28 to TRBJ1-6, with 7 bases that match TRBD1. CDR1 and CDR2 from the germline V gene are MDHEN and SYDVKM. Losses at the gene ends were 2 bases for V and 9 bases for J; bases not matched to a gene: 10. The CDR3 extends over 16 amino acids. Written as DNA, the CDR3 is TGTGCCAGCAGTTTAGGGTTCAGACAGGGACGTTCACCCCTCCACTTT. It encodes CASSLGFRQGRSPLHF.

The V call is TRBV7-2, the J call TRBJ2-3; TRBD2 might be the D (5 bases). This CDR3 comprises 15 residues. The V gene lost 5 bases and the J gene lost 1 base, with 13 bases spanning the gap. Germline CDR1 SGHTA, CDR2 FQGNSA. The CDR3 nucleotides read TGTGCCAGCAGCCCTAGTCTTAGCGGCACAGATACGCAGTATTTT. This codes for CASSPSLSGTDTQYF. The variable domain in full, with the rest retrieved from reference TRBV7-2 and TRBJ2-3, is GAGVSQSPSNKVTEKGKDVELRCDPISGHTALYWYRQSLGQGLEFLIYFQGNSAPDKSGLPSDRFSAERTGGSVSTLTIQRTQQEDSAVYLCASSPSLSGTDTQYFGPGTRLTVL.

This clone was picked up one time. The chain uses TRBV5-6 and TRBJ1-2; the match to TRBD1 covers 9 bases. CDR3 size: 14 residues. The V gene end was trimmed by 4 bases and the J gene end by 8 bases; junction bases not matched to a gene: 9. Germline V CDR1 and CDR2: SGHDT, YYEEEE. The CDR3 DNA sequence: TGTGCCAGCAGCCTGGACAGGGGTAAGCGCGGCTACACCTTC. Translated: CASSLDRGKRGYTF.

This clone was detected only a few times. This sequence joins TRBV4-1 and TRBJ2-1, with D tentatively TRBD2 (7 bases). The CDR3 extends over 15 amino acids. The germline V gene has CDR1 MGHRA and CDR2 YSYEKL. Trimming removed 0 bases from V and 4 bases from J, with 10 bases in between. The CDR3 protein is CASSQEGGGYNEQFF. CDR3 in DNA: TGCGCCAGCAGCCAAGAAGGGGGGGGTTACAATGAGCAGTTCTTC.